Below are 17 T cell receptor beta chains sequenced from a single sample in a study of T cell repertoires in cytomegalovirus infection. TCRdb passed the reads through MiXCR, listing each CDR3 protein once. The table shows some 110,000 distinct CDR3 sequences, with over 30% occurring only once. Their cognate antigens are unknown. Sample: CD8+ T cells from cultured PBMCs, taken from culture after CMV antigen stimulation. These receptors all come from a human donor in good health (CMV status not recorded). Some clones in this sample may be carry-over from other donors' samples.

The V gene is TRBV7-6, the J gene TRBJ2-3; 11 bases map to TRBD2. CDR1 and CDR2 from the germline V gene are SGHVS and FNYEAQ. V dropped 3 bases and J dropped 2; count of bases not matched to a gene: 4. This CDR3 has 16 residues. CDR3 loop: CASSFTSGGYTDTQYF. The DNA for the CDR3 is TGTGCCAGCAGCTTTACTAGCGGGGGATACACAGATACGCAGTATTTT.

This clonotype showed up just once. This rearrangement joins TRBV2 to TRBJ2-7, with a tentative D call TRBD2 (5 bases). This CDR3 region has 12 residues. Germline V gives CDR1 SNHLY, CDR2 FYNNEI. The V and J ends lost 5 bases and 4 bases respectively, with 9 bases between them. This CDR3 reads CASSLTRYEQYF. CDR3 coding DNA: TGTGCCAGCAGTCTTACTAGGTACGAGCAGTACTTC.

The V gene is TRBV12-3 or TRBV12-4, the J gene TRBJ1-4; D is uncertain. The CDR3 consists of 11 residues. Trimming removed 5 bases at V and 4 bases at J, with 2 bases between. This chain's CDR3 is CASSINEKLFF. The CDR3, as DNA: TGTGCCAGCAGTATTAATGAAAAACTGTTTTTT.

The chain has TRBV5-5 and TRBJ2-7; D is undetermined. The CDR3 spans 12 residues. The V end lost 4 bases, the J end lost 12 bases, and 17 bases lay between the germline ends. The germline CDR1 and CDR2 sequences are SGHKS and YYEKEE (reference sequence). The CDR3 sequence is CASSDGLPPGYF. CDR3 DNA: TGTGCCAGCAGCGATGGGCTCCCGCCGGGGTACTTC.

The rearrangement uses TRBV7-9 and TRBJ1-4, with D hard to call. V lost 0 bases, J lost 11 bases, and 13 bases lay in between. The germline V gene has CDR1 SEHNR and CDR2 FQNEAQ (reference sequence). CDR3 length equals 14 residues. The DNA for the CDR3 is TGTGCCAGCAGCTTAGCTCCCGGTGGGCCTAAACTGTTTTTT. Residues: CASSLAPGGPKLFF. Together with reference TRBV7-9 and TRBJ1-4, the CDR3 gives the full variable domain: DTGVSQNPRHKITKRGQNVTFRCDPISEHNRLYWYRQTLGQGPEFLTYFQNEAQLEKSRLLSDRFSAERPKGSFSTLEIQRTEQGDSAMYLCASSLAPGGPKLFFGSGTQLSVL.

This clonotype was observed a few times. Germline is not matched at one junction end, which may reflect a read error. The chain has TRBV6-6 and TRBJ2-7, with 7 bases matching TRBD2. This CDR3 comprises 13 residues. From germline, CDR1 is MNHNY and CDR2 SVGAGI (reference sequence). CDR3 nucleotide sequence: TGTGCCAGCAGTTACTCGAGGCCGGGACTATACCACTTC. It codes for CASSYSRPGLYHF.

Worth noting for this clonotype: Compared with germline, one end of the junction differs, possibly owing to a read error. CDR3 sequence: CASSLGVSGALNLQYF. CDR3 DNA: TGTGCCAGCAGTTTAGGGGTGTCGGGGGCTTTAAACCTGCAGTATTTT. The V gene is TRBV7-6, the J gene TRBJ2-3; D is tentatively TRBD1 or TRBD2 (6 bases each). This CDR3 comprises 16 residues. The germline V gene has CDR1 SGHVS and CDR2 FNYEAQ.

V usage is TRBV12-3 or TRBV12-4 and J usage is TRBJ1-5; 7 bases fit TRBD1. This CDR3 has 16 amino acids. Unmatched junction bases numbered 7, after V lost 5 bases and J lost 0 bases. CDR3 sequence reads: CASSPQGRYSNQPQHF. Here the CDR3 DNA reads TGTGCCAGCAGTCCACAGGGGAGATATAGCAATCAGCCCCAGCATTTT.

In this sample, this clonotype turned up a few times. V and J are TRBV4-2 and TRBJ2-5, with TRBD2 identical over 13 bases. The germline V gene encodes CDR1 LGHNA and CDR2 YNFKEQ. V shed 6 bases and J 2 bases; nucleotides not matched to a gene: 6. This CDR3 is 16 amino acids long. CDR3 sequence: CASSKGLAGIQETQYF. The DNA of the CDR3 is TGTGCCAGCAGTAAGGGACTAGCGGGAATTCAAGAGACCCAGTACTTC.

There are many counts of this clonotype. The V and J genes are TRBV7-2 and TRBJ2-3, with D unclear. Looked up from germline, CDR1 is SGHTA and CDR2 is FQGNSA. V lost 5 bases, J lost 6 bases, and 18 bases lay in between. The CDR3 extends over 15 amino acids. The CDR3 protein is CASSNRVTVLDTQYF. The DNA for the CDR3 is TGTGCCAGCAGCAATCGGGTTACAGTTTTGGATACGCAGTATTTT.

V is TRBV7-9 and J is TRBJ1-5; D gene unclear. CDR1 and CDR2 (germline): SEHNR, FQNEAQ (reference sequence). CDR3 length: 13 amino acids. Deletions cut 5 bases from V and 3 bases from J, with 8 bases between. In DNA, the CDR3 is TGTGCCAGCAGCGGATACACCAATCAGCCCCAGCATTTT. This gives the protein CASSGYTNQPQHF.

The gene calls are TRBV2 and TRBJ2-7; D remains ambiguous. CDR3 size: 11 residues. Deletions cut 8 bases from V and 3 bases from J, with 8 bases between. CDR1 is SNHLY, CDR2 FYNNEI, per germline. The chain's CDR3 is CASLASYEQYF. The CDR3 bases are TGTGCCAGCCTGGCCAGCTACGAGCAGTACTTC.

The rearrangement links TRBV5-1 to TRBJ2-1; the match to TRBD1 covers 8 bases. Germline loops: CDR1 SGHRS, CDR2 YFSETQ. CDR3 length equals 15 residues. Germline trimming cut 0 bases from V and 5 bases from J; bases unmatched to any gene: 4. In nucleotides, the CDR3 is TGCGCCAGCAGCTTGGGGCAGGGGGCTCACAATGAGCAGTTCTTC. Translating gives CASSLGQGAHNEQFF.

This chain joins TRBV27 and TRBJ2-2; D possibly uses TRBD1 or TRBD2 (5 bases each). Trimming cost V 8 bases and J 5 bases, with 9 bases left between them. CDR1 MNHEY and CDR2 SMNVEV come from the germline V gene (reference sequence). The CDR3 has 12 amino acids. The CDR3 loop reads CASLGETGELFF. DNA for the CDR3: TGTGCCAGCTTGGGGGAGACCGGGGAGCTGTTTTTT.

This clonotype came up many times. This chain connects TRBV6-2 or TRBV6-3 to TRBJ1-1; no clear D gene. The CDR3 length is 16 residues. From germline, CDR1 is MNHEY and CDR2 SVGEGT. The V end lost 6 bases, the J end lost 3 bases, and 20 bases lay between the germline ends. Here the CDR3 DNA reads TGTGCCAGCAGCCCCCCCCCGCTGGTGTGGGACACTGAAGCTTTCTTT. Translated: CASSPPPLVWDTEAFF.

This clonotype was seen more than once but under ten times. The rearrangement joins TRBV19 to TRBJ1-5, with D perhaps TRBD1 (6 bases). The length of the CDR3 is 19 residues. The germline V gene has CDR1 LNHDA and CDR2 SQIVND (reference sequence). Between the trimmed V and J ends, which lost 3 bases and 4 bases, there was a span of 25 bases. The CDR3: CASSIKDSGLYRFNQPQHF. CDR3 nucleotide sequence: TGTGCCAGTAGTATCAAGGACAGCGGATTGTATCGATTTAATCAGCCCCAGCATTTT.

The chain joins TRBV2 to TRBJ2-3; TRBD2 matches at 8 bases. Per the germline V gene, CDR1 is SNHLY and CDR2 is FYNNEI. With V trimmed by 1 base and J by 3 bases, 6 bases remained unmatched. The CDR3 sequence is 16 residues long. As DNA, the CDR3 is TGTGCCAGCAGTGAAGTACGGGGGGGGCTTACAGATACGCAGTATTTT. This codes for CASSEVRGGLTDTQYF.